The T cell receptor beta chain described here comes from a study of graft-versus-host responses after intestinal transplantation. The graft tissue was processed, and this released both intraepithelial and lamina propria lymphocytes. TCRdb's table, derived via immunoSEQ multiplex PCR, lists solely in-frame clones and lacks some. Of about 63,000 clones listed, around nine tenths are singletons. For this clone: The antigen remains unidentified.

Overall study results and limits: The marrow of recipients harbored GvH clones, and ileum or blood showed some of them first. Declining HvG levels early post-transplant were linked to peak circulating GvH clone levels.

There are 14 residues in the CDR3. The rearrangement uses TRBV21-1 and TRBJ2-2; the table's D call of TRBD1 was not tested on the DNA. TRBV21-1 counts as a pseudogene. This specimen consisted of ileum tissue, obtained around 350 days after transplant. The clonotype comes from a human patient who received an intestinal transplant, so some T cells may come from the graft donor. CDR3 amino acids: CASSGRVRTGELFF. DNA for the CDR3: TGTGCCAGCAGCGGCAGGGTTAGAACCGGGGAGCTGTTTTTT.